This entry lists 13 T cell receptor beta chains sequenced from one sample in a study of T-cell memory formation after mild COVID-19. One entry per CDR3 protein results from TCRdb running MiXCR on the 5' RACE reads. The repertoire holds about 100,000 distinct CDR3 sequences, approximately 12% seen once, with approximately 39% in the top ten. The material sequenced was PBMCs or a T cell subset sorted from them (not recorded which). Receptors were obtained from a man aged 18 to 35 who had mild COVID-19 (a few samples of this study predate the infection). Cell type and time point are not known.

The CDR3 spells CASSYSNQDLYRTQYF. In DNA, the CDR3 is TGTGCCAGCAGTTACTCGAACCAGGATTTATATCGGACCCAGTACTTC. The chain joins TRBV6-2 or TRBV6-3 to TRBJ2-5; D gene uncertain. Trimming removed 0 bases from V and 7 bases from J, with 18 bases in between. This CDR3 has 16 amino acids. Germline V gives CDR1 MNHEY, CDR2 SVGEGT.

The sample holds a few counts of this clonotype. This sequence joins TRBV3-1 and TRBJ2-7, with a tentative D call TRBD1 (6 bases). Germline-derived CDR1 and CDR2 are LGHDT and YNNKEL (reference sequence). The V gene lost 4 bases and the J gene lost 7 bases, with 17 bases spanning the gap. CDR3 length: 14 amino acids. The DNA for the CDR3 is TGTGCCAGCAGCCTCGGACAGCTGCTTTTGGAGCAGTACTTC. It codes for CASSLGQLLLEQYF.

This clonotype was picked up a small number of times. The V call is TRBV28, the J call TRBJ2-1, with 7 bases fitting TRBD2. Trimming removed 5 bases from V and 2 bases from J; junction bases left unmatched: 9. CDR3 size: 16 residues. CDR1 is MDHEN and CDR2 is SYDVKM in the germline V gene. In nucleotides, the CDR3 is TGTGCCAGCAGTCTACTGCTAGCGGAGGCCTACAATGAGCAGTTCTTC. The encoded protein is CASSLLLAEAYNEQFF.

This clonotype was recorded at least ten times. The chain carries TRBV7-9 and TRBJ2-5, with a tentative D call TRBD2 (7 bases). CDR3 length: 13 residues. The ends were cut back, 8 bases at V and 2 bases at J, with 12 bases in the middle. Per germline, CDR1 SEHNR and CDR2 FQNEAQ (reference sequence). The CDR3 bases are TGTGCCAGCGAAGGGGGGGGTCAAGAGACCCAGTACTTC. Amino acid sequence: CASEGGGQETQYF.

V gene TRBV4-1 combines with J gene TRBJ2-4, with 7 nucleotides matching TRBD2. The CDR3 is 16 amino acids. Germline values: CDR1 MGHRA, CDR2 YSYEKL. J gave up 0 bases and V 0 bases, and 2 bases lay outside the gene matches. Here the CDR3 reads CASSQEGGRAKNIQYF. Written as DNA, the CDR3 is TGCGCCAGCAGCCAAGAGGGGGGGAGAGCCAAAAACATTCAGTACTTC.

This clonotype was found many times. The chain links TRBV4-3 to TRBJ2-5; a possible D gene is TRBD2 (6 bases). This CDR3 contains 15 residues. Per germline, CDR1 LGHNA and CDR2 YSLEER. The ends were cut back, 0 bases at V and 2 bases at J, with 10 bases in the middle. The chain's CDR3 is CASSQDVAAQETQYF. The CDR3 DNA sequence: TGCGCCAGCAGCCAAGATGTAGCGGCACAAGAGACCCAGTACTTC.

The sample holds many counts of this clonotype. The CDR3 DNA reads as TGTGCCAGCAGTTACTCGGGGAGGAACACTGAAGCTTTCTTT. Translation: CASSYSGRNTEAFF. The chain couples TRBV6-5 to TRBJ1-1; D gene unclear. V was trimmed by 0 bases and J by 1 base, leaving 6 bases between them. CDR3 length: 14 residues. Per germline, CDR1 MNHEY and CDR2 SVGAGI.

The chain combines TRBV7-2 with TRBJ2-3; 7 nucleotides match TRBD2. Germline V gives CDR1 SGHTA, CDR2 FQGNSA. Trimming took 1 base from V and 1 from J; bases not matched to a gene: 5. CDR3 length: 16 residues. The DNA of the CDR3 is TGTGCCAGCAGCTTAGTCGCTAGCGGAGGCACAGATACGCAGTATTTT. Translating it yields CASSLVASGGTDTQYF.

CDR3 residues: CASSPSTGLNTEAFF. The CDR3 DNA reads TGTGCCAGCAGCCCATCGACGGGATTGAACACTGAAGCTTTCTTT. The chain recombines TRBV7-9 with TRBJ1-1; D gene ambiguous. CDR3 length: 15 amino acids. Deletions cut 5 bases from V and 0 bases from J, with 13 bases between. Germline V CDR1 and CDR2: SEHNR, FQNEAQ (reference sequence).

In this sample, this clonotype turned up many times. The CDR3 protein is CASRLYGTSEEQTQYF. The CDR3 DNA follows: TGCGCCAGCAGACTTTACGGGACTAGCGAGGAACAGACCCAGTACTTC. The chain uses TRBV5-1 and TRBJ2-5, with 10 bases fitting TRBD2. Trimming at V came to 5 bases and at J to 6 bases, leaving 13 bases not matched to a gene. Germline CDR1 SGHRS, CDR2 YFSETQ. The CDR3 sequence is 16 residues long. Supplemented by reference TRBV5-1 and TRBJ2-5, the full variable domain reads KAGVTQTPRYLIKTRGQQVTLSCSPISGHRSVSWYQQTPGQGLQFLFEYFSETQRNKGNFPGRFSGRQFSNSRSEMNVSTLELGDSALYLCASRLYGTSEEQTQYFGPGTRLLVL.

V gene TRBV12-3 or TRBV12-4 combines with J gene TRBJ1-1; 7 bases map to TRBD1. This CDR3 has 14 residues. With 6 bases clipped from V and 1 base from J, the junction kept 5 bases outside the gene matches. In DNA, the CDR3 is TGTGCCAGCAGATGGGCAGGGGGGAACACTGAAGCTTTCTTT. Residues: CASRWAGGNTEAFF.

This clonotype was observed a handful of times. The chain combines TRBV5-1 with TRBJ2-5; possibly TRBD2 for D (6 bases). This CDR3 has 15 amino acids. Trimming stripped 3 bases from V and 5 bases from J, with 17 bases between. The germline gives CDR1 SGHRS, CDR2 YFSETQ. The CDR3 spells CASSSGTHILETQYF. DNA for the CDR3: TGCGCCAGCAGCTCCGGGACTCACATTTTGGAGACCCAGTACTTC. Variable domain in full (rest from reference TRBV5-1 and TRBJ2-5): KAGVTQTPRYLIKTRGQQVTLSCSPISGHRSVSWYQQTPGQGLQFLFEYFSETQRNKGNFPGRFSGRQFSNSRSEMNVSTLELGDSALYLCASSSGTHILETQYFGPGTRLLVL.

This clonotype was detected a few times. This sequence joins TRBV12-3 or TRBV12-4 and TRBJ2-2; tentative D call: TRBD1 (5 bases). The V end was cut by 5 bases, the J end by 6 bases, with 10 bases between. The CDR3 has 13 amino acids. The CDR3 DNA follows: TGTGCCAGCAGTGCCAAAGGGGCCGGGGAGCTGTTTTTT. This translates into CASSAKGAGELFF.